This entry concerns a single TCR beta chain. MiXCR was run by TCRdb on the 5' RACE reads, yielding one entry per CDR3 protein. The top ten hold 20% to 25% of the sample, which has approximately 330,000 distinct CDR3 sequences, approximately 4% seen once. The sample is drawn from a study of T cells after yellow fever vaccination. Here the sequenced sample was PBMCs, taken 5 days after the yellow fever booster vaccination. The clonotype was recovered from a man aged 18-30 years who received the YFV17D yellow fever vaccine.

The chain's CDR3 is CASSQSTLAGVSVRLDTQYF. As DNA, the CDR3 is TGTGCCAGCAGTCAGTCTACGCTAGCGGGGGTGTCTGTTCGGCTGGATACGCAGTATTTT. This chain links TRBV6-5 with TRBJ2-3; 10 bases are a match to TRBD2. Per germline, CDR1 MNHEY and CDR2 SVGAGI. V lost 5 bases and J lost 6; bases outside the gene matches: 23. The CDR3 runs to 20 residues.